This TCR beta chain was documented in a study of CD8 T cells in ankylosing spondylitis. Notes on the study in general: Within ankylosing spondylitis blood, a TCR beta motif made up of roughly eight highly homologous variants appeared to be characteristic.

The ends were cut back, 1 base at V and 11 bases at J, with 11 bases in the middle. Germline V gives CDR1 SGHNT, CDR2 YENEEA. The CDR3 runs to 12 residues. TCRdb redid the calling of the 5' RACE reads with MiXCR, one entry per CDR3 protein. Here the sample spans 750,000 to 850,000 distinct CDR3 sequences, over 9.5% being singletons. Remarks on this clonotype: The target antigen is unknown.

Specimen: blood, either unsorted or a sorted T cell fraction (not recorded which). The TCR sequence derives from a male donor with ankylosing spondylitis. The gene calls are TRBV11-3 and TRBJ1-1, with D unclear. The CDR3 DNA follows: TGTGCCAGCAGCTTAGGGGGAGGCAGTGCTTTCTTT. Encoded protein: CASSLGGGSAFF.